This entry describes one T cell receptor beta chain. Its specificity is not known. This entry belongs to a study of vaccination and CD4 T cells after COVID-19. Study-level background: Each of the control cultures got a CEFX pool, an HIV-1 Nef pool, or no peptide.

Cultured CD4+ T-cell DNA underwent Oncomine TCR Beta short-read sequencing. Using its own MiXCR run on the PCR reads, TCRdb lists one record per CDR3 protein. The sample consists of under 25,000 distinct CDR3 sequences, 45% to 70% of them appearing once. Treatment here: approximately 11-day PBMC culture with coronavirus spike peptide pools or control peptides (ViraFEST assay). The CDR3 runs to 15 residues. J was trimmed by 2 bases and V by 3 bases; bases with no gene match: 7. CDR1 MNHEY and CDR2 SMNVEV come from the germline V gene (reference sequence). The sequencing input was CD4+ T cells from blood, cultured in vitro. This clonotype originated in a human donor who had recovered from COVID-19. The V call is TRBV27, the J call TRBJ2-7; 7 bases are a match to TRBD1. The CDR3 DNA reads as TGTGCCAGCAGTTTTCTCACAGGGGACCCCTACGAGCAGTACTTC. The encoded protein is CASSFLTGDPYEQYF.